This record looks at one TCR beta chain sequence and its context. The data are from a study of blood T cell repertoires in COVID-19. Study details: Nucleic acid was either cDNA or gDNA, and it came from T cells, B-cell-depleted T cells, or PBMCs.

Seattle researchers signed up patients amid active infection and tracked them longitudinally. As originally analysed: It was from reference gene primer amplification that nucleated cell counts were estimated. Profiling relied on immunoSEQ multiplex PCR, and the TCRdb table lists in-frame clones only, not all of them. Clone size and V and J calls were adopted from that table, with D and trimming inferred from the DNA. The sample includes about 68,000 clones, around 90% seen only once; the top ten take around 0.52%. This TCR was sampled from a man in his fifties or sixties with COVID-19, enrolled during active disease. The sequenced material came from peripheral blood.

CDR3 nucleotide sequence: TGTGCCAGCAGCCCGGAGGCAGACATGGTTACCGGGGAGCTGTTTTTT. Translated: CASSPEADMVTGELFF. V and J are TRBV11-3 and TRBJ2-2, with a possible D match to TRBD2 (5 bases). From germline, CDR1 is SGHNT and CDR2 YENEEA. The ends were cut back, 5 bases at V and 5 bases at J, with 18 bases in the middle. The CDR3 contains 16 residues. Looking up the rest from reference TRBV11-3 and TRBJ2-2 gives the full variable domain: EAGVVQSPRYKIIEKKQPVAFWCNPISGHNTLYWYLQNLGQGPELLIRYENEEAVDDSQLPKDRFSAERLKGVDSTLKIQPAELGDSAVYLCASSPEADMVTGELFFGEGSRLTVL.